These 14 T cell receptor beta chains share one sample of origin, sequenced in a study of graft-versus-host responses after intestinal transplantation (dated by TCRdb to the early 2020s). Library generation was performed with the immunoSEQ multiplex PCR assay. Here the immuneACCESS table is served through TCRdb, limited to in-frame sequences with V and J called. Missing clones are a known gap in these copies; in checked studies unresolved V genes cover under half, and the rest lacks a known reason. The sample table contains more than 65,000 clones; only one count was recorded for roughly 90% of them. Jointly, the top ten make up around 0.38% of the sample. Their cognate antigens are unknown. This specimen's time point label, per the study, means: cells obtained before transplantation from donor or recipient. This specimen consisted of unstimulated CD8+ T cells sorted from spleen or lymph node cells, obtained before transplant. These receptors originate from a human donor who was the organ donor for an intestinal transplant.

The CDR3: CASSLVTVNGYGYTF. DNA of the CDR3: TGTGCCAGCAGCTTAGTCACGGTGAACGGTTATGGCTACACCTTC. This chain connects TRBV7-8 to TRBJ1-2; no clear D. The CDR3 runs to 15 residues. V was clipped by 1 base and J by 5 bases, with 14 bases between them. CDR1 and CDR2 from the germline V gene are SGHVS and FQNEAQ.

The V call is TRBV19, the J call TRBJ1-4; 10 bases fit TRBD1. V lost 6 bases, J lost 5 bases, and 3 bases stayed unmatched. The CDR3 covers 14 residues. Germline values: CDR1 LNHDA, CDR2 SQIVND (reference sequence). CDR3 in amino acids: CASSDRGRNEKLFF. The CDR3 bases are TGTGCCAGTAGCGACAGGGGGCGGAATGAAAAACTGTTTTTT.

A word on this clone: Other DNA sequences within the sample encode an identical CDR3. The V and J genes are TRBV19 and TRBJ1-1, with a possible D match to TRBD1 (5 bases). Germline assignment: CDR1 LNHDA and CDR2 SQIVND (reference sequence). The V gene lost 1 base and the J gene lost 1 base, with 7 bases spanning the gap. The CDR3 is 14 amino acids. The CDR3 nucleotides are TGTGCCAGTAGTATAGGGGGGGGGAACACTGAAGCTTTCTTT. It codes for CASSIGGGNTEAFF. The complete variable domain, with remaining parts taken from reference TRBV19 and TRBJ1-1, reads DGGITQSPKYLFRKEGQNVTLSCEQNLNHDAMYWYRQDPGQGLRLIYYSQIVNDFQKGDIAEGYSVSREKKESFPLTVTSAQKNPTAFYLCASSIGGGNTEAFFGQGTRLTVV.

The rearrangement joins TRBV6-5 to TRBJ1-2; 10 positions match TRBD1. In germline, CDR1 is MNHEY, CDR2 SVGAGI. The V segment lost 6 bases and the J segment 6 bases; nucleotides outside the gene matches: 10. The CDR3 length is 15 residues. CDR3 DNA sequence: TGTGCCAGCAGGGCGGCCGACAGGGGGCTAGATGGCTACACCTTC. Amino acids: CASRAADRGLDGYTF.

Comments on this clone: A read error may produce the germline difference seen at one junction end. V gene TRBV7-9 combines with J gene TRBJ2-1; 10 bases agree with TRBD2. The germline V gene has CDR1 SEHNR and CDR2 FQNEAQ (reference sequence). This CDR3 has 18 amino acids. In DNA, the CDR3 is TGTGCCAGCAGCTTCGGGGCCTGGACTAGCGGTATGCCCTATGCCAGTGTCTTC. Residues: CASSFGAWTSGMPYASVF. Full variable domain (missing parts from reference TRBV7-9 and TRBJ2-1): DTGVSQNPRHKITKRGQNVTFRCDPISEHNRLYWYRQTLGQGPEFLTYFQNEAQLEKSRLLSDRFSAERPKGSFSTLEIQRTEQGDSAMYLCASSFGAWTSGMPYASVFGPGTRLTVL.

The chain uses TRBV2 and TRBJ2-7; D possibly corresponds to TRBD1 (5 bases). V dropped 8 bases and J dropped 0 bases, with 11 bases sitting between them. This CDR3 comprises 13 residues. Germline assignment: CDR1 SNHLY and CDR2 FYNNEI. In DNA, the CDR3 is TGTGCCAGCCGGCCAGGGCCCTCCTACGAGCAGTACTTC. The encoded protein is CASRPGPSYEQYF. Looking up the rest from reference TRBV2 and TRBJ2-7 gives the full variable domain: EPEVTQTPSHQVTQMGQEVILRCVPISNHLYFYWYRQILGQKVEFLVSFYNNEISEKSEIFDDQFSVERPDGSNFTLKIRSTKLEDSAMYFCASRPGPSYEQYFGPGTRLTVT.

The chain couples TRBV28 to TRBJ2-7; possibly TRBD2 for D (7 bases). Germline CDR1 is MDHEN and CDR2 is SYDVKM. This CDR3 comprises 15 residues. V dropped 4 bases and J dropped 9 bases, with 22 bases sitting between them. The CDR3 DNA follows: TGTGCCAGCAGTTCCCCCTTCCGGGGGGCGGTAGGGCAGTACTTC. This codes for CASSSPFRGAVGQYF. The complete variable domain, with remaining parts taken from reference TRBV28 and TRBJ2-7, reads DVKVTQSSRYLVKRTGEKVFLECVQDMDHENMFWYRQDPGLGLRLIYFSYDVKMKEKGDIPEGYSVSREKKERFSLILESASTNQTSMYLCASSSPFRGAVGQYFGPGTRLTVT.

The chain joins TRBV9 to TRBJ1-2; D is ambiguous. The V end lost 5 bases, the J end lost 4 bases, and 9 bases lay between the germline ends. CDR3 length: 12 residues. CDR1 is SGDLS and CDR2 is YYNGEE in the germline V gene. For the CDR3, the DNA is TGTGCCAGCAGTGGCAGTGCCTATGGCTACACCTTC. Residues: CASSGSAYGYTF.

CDR3 sequence (DNA): TGTGCCAGTAGTATTGTACAGTCTCCTAATCAGCCCCAGCATTTT. Its protein is CASSIVQSPNQPQHF. The rearrangement uses TRBV19 and TRBJ1-5; D not resolved. The CDR3 loop spans 15 amino acids. Germline assignment: CDR1 LNHDA and CDR2 SQIVND (reference sequence). V was cut by 3 bases and J by 4 bases, with 13 bases left in between. The variable domain in full, completed from reference TRBV19 and TRBJ1-5, reads DGGITQSPKYLFRKEGQNVTLSCEQNLNHDAMYWYRQDPGQGLRLIYYSQIVNDFQKGDIAEGYSVSREKKESFPLTVTSAQKNPTAFYLCASSIVQSPNQPQHFGDGTRLSIL.

Concerning this clone: One end of the junction is discordant with germline, which a read error may explain. This chain joins TRBV7-7 and TRBJ2-1; 8 bases align to TRBD2. This CDR3 contains 15 residues. The germline V gene encodes CDR1 SSHAT and CDR2 FNYEAQ (reference sequence). Written as DNA, the CDR3 is TGTGCTAGCAGCTTAGGCGGGGGGCCCCACAATGAGCAGTTCTTC. Its protein is CASSLGGGPHNEQFF.

This CDR3 is CASSSGWPEAFF. In DNA form, the CDR3 reads TGTGCCAGCAGCTCCGGGTGGCCTGAAGCTTTCTTT. The chain is built from TRBV5-4 and TRBJ1-1; D not certain. V lost 3 bases and J 6 bases, leaving 9 bases between the germline ends. Germline CDR1 SGHNT, CDR2 YYREEE (reference sequence). This CDR3 is built from 12 residues.

V is TRBV4-3 and J is TRBJ2-5, with D maybe TRBD1 (6 bases). The DNA matches TRBJ2-7 better at its end, which makes the J call doubtful. This CDR3 region has 15 residues. Germline V lookup: CDR1 LGHNA, CDR2 YSLEER. CDR3 nucleotide sequence: TGCGCCAGCAGCCAAGCTTCGCAGGGGACCTACGAGCAGTACTTC. Protein sequence: CASSQASQGTYEQYF.

Only one count was recorded for this clone. The V gene is TRBV6-5, the J gene TRBJ2-5; a possible D gene is TRBD2 (5 bases). The CDR3 totals 15 residues. V lost 2 bases, J lost 5 bases, and 15 bases lay in between. Germline-derived CDR1 and CDR2 are MNHEY and SVGAGI. The CDR3 sequence is CASSYVASRMETQYF. The CDR3 region has the DNA TGTGCCAGCAGTTACGTTGCTAGCAGGATGGAGACCCAGTACTTC.

The rearrangement joins TRBV6-1 to TRBJ2-7; D is unresolved. Germline V gene data show CDR1 as MNHNS and CDR2 as SASEGT. The CDR3 consists of 13 residues. Trimming cost V 5 bases and J 0 bases, with 8 bases left between them. The CDR3, as DNA: TGTGCCAGCAGTACGCGTAGCTCCTACGAGCAGTACTTC. Protein sequence: CASSTRSSYEQYF.